The next 18 T cell receptor beta chains were all read from a single sample in a study of control samples from healthy donors and cancer patients. TCRdb keeps only in-frame clones here, not all; method: immunoSEQ multiplex PCR. The repertoire holds around 48,000 clones, with nearly 95% as singletons. Sample: PBMCs. These TCRs come from a woman aged 45-65 years with head and neck cancer.

The chain carries TRBV6-5 and TRBJ2-1; the match to TRBD1 covers 7 bases. Germline V gene data show CDR1 as MNHEY and CDR2 as SVGAGI. The V and J ends lost 6 bases and 10 bases, in that order; junction bases with no gene match: 9. The CDR3 spans 13 residues. The CDR3 spells CASSLDRVGEQFF. In DNA form, the CDR3 reads TGTGCCAGCAGCCTTGACAGGGTAGGAGAGCAGTTCTTC.

The gene calls are TRBV18 and TRBJ2-1; 11 bases are shared with TRBD2. CDR1 and CDR2 from the germline V gene are KGHSH and LQKENI. The length of the CDR3 is 19 residues. J was trimmed by 3 bases and V by 3 bases; bases with no gene match: 13. CDR3 loop: CASSPRTSGCPFDYNEQFF. The CDR3 DNA reads as TGTGCCAGCTCACCGAGGACTAGCGGGTGCCCCTTTGACTACAATGAGCAGTTCTTC.

J is TRBJ2-3 and V is TRBV24-1; perhaps TRBD2 as D (5 bases). CDR3 length: 13 amino acids. CDR1 and CDR2 from the germline V gene are KGHDR and SFDVKD. The germline V and J ends were trimmed by 5 bases and 0 bases, with 5 bases remaining between them. For the CDR3, the DNA is TGTGCCACCAGTGGCGGGAGCACAGATACGCAGTATTTT. It yields the protein CATSGGSTDTQYF.

The rearrangement joins TRBV7-2 to TRBJ1-2, with D unclear. The CDR3 sequence is 14 residues long. V lost 1 base and J 8 bases, leaving 14 bases between the germline ends. Germline CDR1 is SGHTA and CDR2 is FQGNSA. For the CDR3, the DNA is TGTGCCAGCAGCTTAGTTACAGCTTATGAAGGCTACACCTTC. Its translation is CASSLVTAYEGYTF. Looking up the rest from reference TRBV7-2 and TRBJ1-2 gives the full variable domain: GAGVSQSPSNKVTEKGKDVELRCDPISGHTALYWYRQSLGQGLEFLIYFQGNSAPDKSGLPSDRFSAERTGGSVSTLTIQRTQQEDSAVYLCASSLVTAYEGYTFGSGTRLTVV.

To note about this clone: Germline is not matched at one junction end, which may reflect a read error. The CDR3 DNA reads as TGTGCCAGCAGCTTGGATCGGGAAAAGAGGCACTTC. As protein: CASSLDREKRHF. The J gene is TRBJ2-7, the V gene TRBV7-9, with D maybe TRBD2 (5 bases). CDR3 length: 12 residues. Germline CDR1 is SEHNR and CDR2 is FQNEAQ (reference sequence).

This clone was seen only once. The V and J genes are TRBV20-1 and TRBJ1-5, with D possibly being TRBD1 (6 bases). Trimming removed 3 bases from V and 2 bases from J, with 8 bases in between. CDR1 DFQATT and CDR2 SNEGSKA come from the germline V gene (reference sequence). CDR3 length equals 13 residues. CDR3 loop: CSASRTGNQPQHF. As DNA, the CDR3 is TGCAGTGCTAGTCGGACAGGCAATCAGCCCCAGCATTTT.

The J gene is TRBJ2-5, the V gene TRBV10-3; D unresolved. CDR1 and CDR2 (germline): ENHRY, SYGVKD. The CDR3 runs 13 residues. V was cut by 0 bases and J by 1 base, with 3 bases left in between. CDR3 sequence (DNA): TGTGCCATCAGTGAGTCGCGCCAAGAGACCCAGTACTTC. Translating it yields CAISESRQETQYF.

The chain links TRBV18 to TRBJ2-7; D remains unclear. This CDR3 contains 14 residues. Germline assignment: CDR1 KGHSH and CDR2 LQKENI. V gave up 6 bases and J gave up 4 bases, with 16 bases separating them. CDR3 bases: TGTGCCAGCTCTGCACCGAGCGACAAGTACGAGCAGTACTTC. Residues: CASSAPSDKYEQYF.

J is TRBJ2-2 and V is TRBV19; D is unclear. Trimming cost V 3 bases and J 6 bases, with 14 bases left between them. CDR1 LNHDA and CDR2 SQIVND come from the germline V gene (reference sequence). This CDR3 is 15 amino acids long. The CDR3 DNA reads as TGTGCCAGTAGTATTGTCTCCCTTGGGGCCGGGGAGCTGTTTTTT. Translating gives CASSIVSLGAGELFF.

The chain carries TRBV30 and TRBJ1-4; TRBD1 matches at 7 bases. Losses at the gene ends were 5 bases for V and 7 bases for J; bases not matched to a gene: 13. CDR1 and CDR2 (germline): GTSNPN, SVGIG (reference sequence). This CDR3 is 15 amino acids long. The CDR3 DNA reads TGTGCCTGGGGAAAAGGAGGGGGCGAGGTTGAAAAACTGTTTTTT. Amino acids: CAWGKGGGEVEKLFF. Filled out from reference TRBV30 and TRBJ1-4, the complete variable domain reads SQTIHQWPATLVQPVGSPLSLECTVEGTSNPNLYWYRQAAGRGLQLLFYSVGIGQISSEVPQNLSASRPQDRQFILSSKKLLLSDSGFYLCAWGKGGGEVEKLFFGSGTQLSVL.

The gene calls are TRBV25-1 and TRBJ1-4; tentatively, D is TRBD1 (5 bases). CDR3 length: 15 residues. Trimming shortened V by 0 bases and J by 7 bases, and 12 bases separated the two germline ends. In germline, CDR1 is MGHDK, CDR2 SYGVNS. The CDR3: CASSEYRGRGEKLFF. CDR3 coding DNA: TGTGCCAGCAGTGAATATAGGGGTAGGGGTGAAAAACTGTTTTTT.

The gene calls are TRBV7-9 and TRBJ2-5; 7 bases match TRBD2. Germline CDR1 is SEHNR and CDR2 is FQNEAQ (reference sequence). CDR3 size: 15 residues. Losses at the gene ends were 5 bases for V and 3 bases for J; bases not matched to a gene: 9. In nucleotides, the CDR3 is TGTGCCAGCAGCCCAGGGAGGGAAGGGGAAGAGACCCAGTACTTC. Translated: CASSPGREGEETQYF. The whole variable domain, filled in from reference TRBV7-9 and TRBJ2-5, reads DTGVSQNPRHKITKRGQNVTFRCDPISEHNRLYWYRQTLGQGPEFLTYFQNEAQLEKSRLLSDRFSAERPKGSFSTLEIQRTEQGDSAMYLCASSPGREGEETQYFGPGTRLLVL.

This clone was observed once. The V gene is TRBV19, the J gene TRBJ1-1; D is perhaps TRBD1 (5 bases). This CDR3 comprises 13 residues. Germline V CDR1 and CDR2: LNHDA, SQIVND (reference sequence). Trimming pared 5 bases from V and 1 base from J, leaving 8 bases between. The CDR3 sequence is CASSLQENTEAFF. CDR3 nucleotide sequence: TGTGCCAGTAGTCTACAGGAGAACACTGAAGCTTTCTTT. The full variable domain, with the rest looked up from reference TRBV19 and TRBJ1-1, is DGGITQSPKYLFRKEGQNVTLSCEQNLNHDAMYWYRQDPGQGLRLIYYSQIVNDFQKGDIAEGYSVSREKKESFPLTVTSAQKNPTAFYLCASSLQENTEAFFGQGTRLTVV.

J is TRBJ2-6 and V is TRBV6-5, with TRBD1 identical over 9 bases. CDR1 and CDR2 from the germline V gene are MNHEY and SVGAGI. V lost 5 bases, J lost 5 bases, and 4 bases stayed unmatched. This CDR3 spans 15 amino acids. Here the CDR3 reads CASSRDRVRANVLTF. The CDR3 DNA sequence: TGTGCCAGCAGTCGGGACAGGGTTAGGGCCAACGTCCTGACTTTC.

This rearrangement joins TRBV12-3 or TRBV12-4 to TRBJ2-1; no definite D call. V was cut by 5 bases and J by 3 bases, with 5 bases left in between. CDR3 length: 12 residues. The CDR3 here is CASSMDYNEQFF. For the CDR3, the DNA is TGTGCCAGCAGTATGGACTACAATGAGCAGTTCTTC.

This chain connects TRBV28 to TRBJ1-1; 7 positions agree with TRBD1. CDR1 is MDHEN, CDR2 SYDVKM, per germline. CDR3 length: 16 amino acids. The V segment lost 3 bases and the J segment 0 bases; nucleotides outside the gene matches: 7. The CDR3 region is CASSFQGQHLNTEAFF. In DNA form, the CDR3 reads TGTGCCAGCAGTTTCCAGGGACAGCACTTGAACACTGAAGCTTTCTTT.

The chain recombines TRBV5-6 with TRBJ2-5; perhaps TRBD2 as D (7 bases). Germline V gene sequence: CDR1 SGHDT, CDR2 YYEEEE. V lost 0 bases, J lost 5 bases, and 14 bases lay in between. CDR3 size: 15 residues. The CDR3 spells CASSLERGAGETQYF. The CDR3 region has the DNA TGTGCCAGCAGCTTGGAACGGGGGGCAGGGGAGACCCAGTACTTC.

V is TRBV29-1 and J is TRBJ2-7, with 7 bases matching TRBD1. The V gene end was trimmed by 4 bases and the J gene end by 1 base; junction bases not matched to a gene: 4. This CDR3 has 13 amino acids. The germline gives CDR1 SQVTM, CDR2 ANQGSEA. CDR3 sequence: CSVGHRGSYEQYF. The DNA for the CDR3 is TGCAGCGTTGGGCACAGGGGATCCTACGAGCAGTACTTC.